These 22 T cell receptor beta chains were all obtained from the same sample, sequenced in a study of control samples from healthy donors and cancer patients. Sequencing used immunoSEQ multiplex PCR; TCRdb keeps in-frame clones, though not all of them. Among 100,000 to 120,000 clones listed, approximately 90% were seen once. Material: PBMCs. Source of these receptors: an older woman with lung cancer.

This chain links TRBV7-2 with TRBJ1-2; 8 positions agree with TRBD1. CDR3 length: 13 residues. The germline V gene encodes CDR1 SGHTA and CDR2 FQGNSA. The V and J ends lost 4 bases and 2 bases, in that order; junction bases with no gene match: 0. The CDR3 loop is CASSWDRNYGYTF. Written as DNA, the CDR3 is TGTGCCAGCAGCTGGGACAGGAACTATGGCTACACCTTC.

V usage is TRBV6-6 and J usage is TRBJ1-1; no reliable D call. The CDR3 has 16 amino acids. Germline-derived CDR1 and CDR2 are MNHNY and SVGAGI (reference sequence). Trimming shortened V by 5 bases and J by 0 bases, and 16 bases separated the two germline ends. The CDR3 spells CASSPSRMRLNTEAFF. DNA of the CDR3: TGTGCCAGCAGTCCTAGTCGAATGCGATTGAACACTGAAGCTTTCTTT.

This clone was detected only a few times. The rearrangement joins TRBV4-3 to TRBJ2-2; 9 nucleotides line up with TRBD1. Germline assignment: CDR1 LGHNA and CDR2 YSLEER. This CDR3 region has 15 residues. The trim removed 1 base at V and 8 bases at J, leaving 5 bases unmatched. CDR3 in amino acids: CASSQVDRGEGELFF. CDR3 DNA sequence: TGCGCCAGCAGCCAAGTGGACAGGGGTGAAGGGGAGCTGTTTTTT.

The chain carries TRBV6-5 and TRBJ2-2; no definite D call. V was pared by 0 bases and J by 6 bases, with 8 bases between. Germline V gene sequence: CDR1 MNHEY, CDR2 SVGAGI. CDR3 length: 14 amino acids. The CDR3 here is CASSYSMLAGELFF. The CDR3 bases are TGTGCCAGCAGTTACTCGATGTTAGCCGGGGAGCTGTTTTTT.

The V and J genes are TRBV10-3 and TRBJ2-1; no reliable D call. CDR3 size: 14 residues. The V end was cut by 4 bases, the J end by 5 bases, with 12 bases between. CDR1 is ENHRY and CDR2 is SYGVKD in the germline V gene. CDR3 in amino acids: CAISGRDLDNEQFF. Written as DNA, the CDR3 is TGTGCCATCAGTGGGCGAGATCTCGACAATGAGCAGTTCTTC.

The chain combines TRBV4-1 with TRBJ2-1; TRBD2 matches 11 bases. CDR3 length: 18 amino acids. J lost 3 bases, V lost 1 base, and 8 bases had no gene match. Germline V gene lookup returns CDR1 MGHRA and CDR2 YSYEKL. The CDR3: CASSQVPPGTSGYNEQFF. As DNA, the CDR3 is TGCGCCAGCAGCCAAGTCCCTCCCGGGACTAGCGGCTACAATGAGCAGTTCTTC.

This chain links TRBV9 with TRBJ2-1, with 9 bases fitting TRBD2. The CDR3 covers 15 residues. The V gene end was trimmed by 0 bases and the J gene end by 3 bases; junction bases not matched to a gene: 1. Germline values: CDR1 SGDLS, CDR2 YYNGEE. The CDR3 DNA sequence: TGTGCCAGCAGCGTAGATAGCGGGAGCTACAATGAGCAGTTCTTC. Encoded protein: CASSVDSGSYNEQFF.

V gene TRBV28 combines with J gene TRBJ1-2; the match to TRBD1 covers 11 bases. The CDR3 totals 16 residues. The germline V gene has CDR1 MDHEN and CDR2 SYDVKM. V trimming: 3 bases; J trimming: 1 base; junction bases outside the gene matches: 4. For the CDR3, the DNA is TGTGCCAGCAGTTTGGCGGGACAGGGGGTTAACTATGGCTACACCTTC. Its translation: CASSLAGQGVNYGYTF.

The chain combines TRBV12-5 with TRBJ1-6; 7 bases agree with TRBD1. J gave up 7 bases and V 4 bases, and 4 bases lay outside the gene matches. The CDR3 runs to 14 residues. The V gene's germline CDR1 is LGHNT and CDR2 FRNRAP. As DNA, the CDR3 is TGTGCTAGTGGTTCAAGGGGGCGGAATTCACCCCTCCACTTT. Residues: CASGSRGRNSPLHF.

This chain uses TRBV7-9 with TRBJ2-3; D remains ambiguous. Looked up from germline, CDR1 is SEHNR and CDR2 is FQNEAQ (reference sequence). V was shortened by 5 bases and J by 4 bases, with 13 bases between the two germline ends. The CDR3 runs to 14 residues. CDR3: CASSQNVLADTQYF. The CDR3 DNA reads as TGTGCCAGCAGCCAAAACGTTTTAGCAGATACGCAGTATTTT. Full variable domain (outside the CDR3, taken from reference TRBV7-9 and TRBJ2-3): DTGVSQNPRHKITKRGQNVTFRCDPISEHNRLYWYRQTLGQGPEFLTYFQNEAQLEKSRLLSDRFSAERPKGSFSTLEIQRTEQGDSAMYLCASSQNVLADTQYFGPGTRLTVL.

The chain has TRBV5-1 and TRBJ1-1; no definite D call. V was trimmed by 0 bases and J by 9 bases, leaving 12 bases between them. The CDR3 length is 13 residues. Germline CDR1 reads SGHRS; CDR2 reads YFSETQ. The CDR3 loop reads CASSLGPAGKAFF. In DNA form, the CDR3 reads TGCGCCAGCAGCTTGGGGCCTGCCGGAAAAGCTTTCTTT.

V gene TRBV25-1 combines with J gene TRBJ2-3, with D perhaps TRBD1 (6 bases). Germline loops: CDR1 MGHDK, CDR2 SYGVNS. Trimming removed 1 base at V and 2 bases at J, with 13 bases between. CDR3 length: 16 residues. In nucleotides, the CDR3 is TGTGCCAGCAGTGAATCTGGGGGCAGAGTCACAGATACGCAGTATTTT. Its protein is CASSESGGRVTDTQYF.

V usage is TRBV15 and J usage is TRBJ1-2; 9 bases fit TRBD1. CDR1 and CDR2 (germline): LNHNV, YYDKDF (reference sequence). There are 15 residues in the CDR3. After removal of 0 bases from V and 7 bases from J, the junction contained 6 bases not matched to a gene. CDR3 DNA: TGTGCCACCAGCAGAGATCCCCGACAGGGGGGTGGCTACACCTTC. Translating gives CATSRDPRQGGGYTF.

The rearrangement joins TRBV7-9 to TRBJ1-2, with D possibly TRBD1 on 5 matching bases. V gave up 0 bases and J gave up 4 bases, with 9 bases separating them. Germline values: CDR1 SEHNR, CDR2 FQNEAQ (reference sequence). CDR3 length: 14 residues. CDR3 nucleotides: TGTGCCAGCAGCTTAGCGCAGACAGCCTATGGCTACACCTTC. Its translation is CASSLAQTAYGYTF.

This clone was seen more than once but under ten times. The genes are TRBV14 and TRBJ2-3; 13 nucleotides match TRBD2. Looked up from germline, CDR1 is SGHDN and CDR2 is FVKESK. This CDR3 is built from 21 residues. Trimming took 0 bases from V and 1 from J; bases not matched to a gene: 13. CDR3 loop: CASSQEDILAGGPSGTDTQYF. For the CDR3, the DNA is TGTGCCAGCAGCCAAGAGGACATACTAGCGGGAGGGCCATCGGGCACAGATACGCAGTATTTT.

The V and J genes are TRBV12-3 or TRBV12-4 and TRBJ2-1, with D unresolved. Trimming shortened V by 3 bases and J by 5 bases, and 8 bases separated the two germline ends. The CDR3 length is 13 residues. In DNA form, the CDR3 reads TGTGCCAGCAGTTTCGGCGGCCACAATGAGCAGTTCTTC. It translates to CASSFGGHNEQFF.

This clone was observed a single time. V is TRBV3-1 (or the pseudogene TRBV3-2) and J is TRBJ2-3; the match to TRBD1 covers 8 bases. The V segment lost 0 bases and the J segment 14 bases; nucleotides outside the gene matches: 7. CDR1 is LGHDT and CDR2 is YNNKEL in the germline V gene (reference sequence). The CDR3 spans 13 residues. The CDR3 DNA is TGTGCCAGCAGCCAAGATCGACAGGGGCCGCGGTATTTT. Residues: CASSQDRQGPRYF.

This clone has just one count. The chain is built from TRBV7-9 and TRBJ1-1; tentatively, D is TRBD1 (5 bases). In germline, CDR1 is SEHNR, CDR2 FQNEAQ (reference sequence). V lost 3 bases, J lost 2 bases, and 10 bases lay in between. The CDR3 has 14 residues. The CDR3 here is CASSFTRGNTEAFF. The DNA for the CDR3 is TGTGCCAGCAGCTTTACAAGGGGTAACACTGAAGCTTTCTTT.

This clone was detected a few times. The chain links TRBV14 to TRBJ2-2, with a tentative D call TRBD1 (5 bases). Trimming stripped 3 bases from V and 6 bases from J, with 17 bases between. Germline V gene lookup returns CDR1 SGHDN and CDR2 FVKESK. The CDR3 runs 16 residues. CDR3 bases: TGTGCCAGCAGCCAGCCAGGGCAGGGCCCCCCCGGGGAGCTGTTTTTT. Protein sequence: CASSQPGQGPPGELFF.

V gene TRBV9 combines with J gene TRBJ2-7, with 11 bases fitting TRBD2. Germline CDR1 SGDLS, CDR2 YYNGEE. The V and J ends lost 5 bases and 6 bases, in that order; junction bases with no gene match: 7. The CDR3 has 14 amino acids. CDR3 nucleotide sequence: TGTGCCAGCAGTCGTAGCGGGGGGGCTCGCGAGCAGTACTTC. This encodes CASSRSGGAREQYF.

The chain carries TRBV9 and TRBJ1-3; weak D call: TRBD1 (6 bases). The CDR3 loop spans 16 amino acids. The V end lost 3 bases, the J end lost 3 bases, and 16 bases lay between the germline ends. CDR1 and CDR2 (germline): SGDLS, YYNGEE. CDR3 DNA sequence: TGTGCCAGCAGCGCCGTGGGGGGGGCAGTTGGAAACACCATATATTTT. Translating gives CASSAVGGAVGNTIYF.

The CDR3 DNA reads TGTGCCAGCAGCGCCCCCCCGAGACTAGCGGGGGACAATGAGCAGTTCTTC. This codes for CASSAPPRLAGDNEQFF. The chain couples TRBV11-2 to TRBJ2-1; TRBD2 matches at 12 bases. Germline-derived CDR1 and CDR2 are SGHAT and FQNNGV. The CDR3 covers 17 residues. V was pared by 5 bases and J by 5 bases, with 10 bases of the junction left unmatched.